The T cell receptor (beta chain) under discussion was sequenced for a study of blood T cells in healthy people across ages. This clonotype showed up just a few times. A much larger clone differs by one base, so this may be a read error. The germline CDR1 and CDR2 sequences are SGHRS and YFSETQ. The CDR3 runs 15 residues. With V trimmed by 4 bases and J by 7 bases, 12 bases remained unmatched. The second PCR ran 7 to 11 cycles with a sample-barcoded 5' primer and J-beta primers. TCRdb processed the 5' RACE reads anew with MiXCR; each CDR3 protein has one entry. The sample has 630,000 or so distinct CDR3 sequences; approximately 30% are singletons.

This rearrangement joins TRBV5-1 to TRBJ2-7; 9 bases line up with TRBD1. Sequencing was done on a sample of blood. The TCR comes from a woman older than 75 in good health. For the CDR3, the DNA is TGCGCCAGCAGCCCTGGAGGGACAGGGAGGAATGAGCAGTACTTC. It encodes CASSPGGTGRNEQYF.